The rows below give T cell receptor beta chains drawn from one sample of a study of T cell responses to AZD1222 COVID-19 vaccine. TCRdb's copy holds only in-frame clones and misses some; the assay was immunoSEQ multiplex PCR. Seen here are some 150,000 clones, around 90% observed once, and the top ten hold under 7%. The sample here was peripheral blood, taken 28 days after the second dose of the MenACWY control vaccine. The receptors were sampled from an adult who received the MenACWY meningococcal vaccine as a control. CDR3s include the opening cysteine and the closing phenylalanine or tryptophan. Each record gives: V gene, D gene, clone size, J gene, CDR3 protein, CDR3 DNA. D genes are given only for firm matches. The size field is filled for only some rows; it gives once, few, many or a size class.

>TRBV28|TRBD2|.|TRBJ2-7
CASSRAGGPNYEQYF
TGTGCCAGCAGCCGGGCGGGAGGCCCAAACTACGAGCAGTACTTC
>TRBV30|TRBD1|.|TRBJ2-3
CAWSEGAKGDTQYF
TGTGCCTGGAGTGAGGGGGCGAAGGGAGATACGCAGTATTTT
>TRBV30|.|.|TRBJ1-4
CAGGRQDGEKLFF
TGTGCCGGGGGTAGACAGGATGGTGAAAAACTGTTTTTT
>TRBV9|.|.|TRBJ1-1
CASSVSLENTEAFF
TGTGCCAGCAGCGTATCGTTGGAGAACACTGAAGCTTTCTTT
>TRBV10-1|TRBD1|.|TRBJ2-7
CASSEAGTGDYEQYF
TGCGCCAGCAGTGAAGCCGGGACAGGGGACTACGAGCAGTACTTC
>TRBV7-9|.|.|TRBJ2-5
CASSFPPEGETQYF
TGTGCCAGCAGCTTTCCACCGGAGGGAGAGACCCAGTACTTC
>TRBV4-1|.|.|TRBJ2-1
CASSPQGRHEQFF
TGCGCCAGCAGCCCCCAGGGTCGCCATGAGCAGTTCTTC
>TRBV28|.|.|TRBJ1-1
CASRTGSEAFF
TGTGCCAGCAGAACCGGGAGTGAAGCTTTCTTT
>TRBV6-1|.|.|TRBJ2-7
CASSGSGTLTTYEQYF
TGTGCCAGCAGTGGTTCCGGGACACTGACGACCTACGAGCAGTACTTC
>TRBV11-3|TRBD2|.|TRBJ2-5
CASSLTGRLAGSMEETQYF
TGTGCCAGCAGCTTAACTGGGCGGCTAGCGGGGTCCATGGAGGAGACCCAGTACTTC
>TRBV11-3|.|many|TRBJ2-3
CASSQSTDTQYF
TGTGCCAGCAGCCAAAGCACAGATACGCAGTATTTT
>TRBV4-2|.|.|TRBJ1-1
CASSQDLSRGTEAFF
TGTGCCAGCAGCCAAGATCTCAGCAGGGGCACTGAAGCTTTCTTT
>TRBV4-3|TRBD1|.|TRBJ1-2
CASSQALTGEYGYTF
TGCGCCAGCAGCCAAGCCCTTACAGGGGAGTATGGCTACACCTTC
>TRBV20-1|TRBD1|once|TRBJ2-1
CSASAGQGRFQFF
TGCAGTGCTAGTGCCGGACAGGGGAGGTTTCAGTTCTTC
>TRBV24-1|TRBD1|few|TRBJ1-2
CATSASDRAYGYTF
TGTGCCACCAGTGCCTCGGACAGGGCCTATGGCTACACCTTC
>TRBV7-8|.|.|TRBJ2-5
CASSLVPQGRETQYF
TGTGCCAGCAGCTTAGTCCCCCAGGGTAGAGAGACCCAGTACTTC
>TRBV11-3|.|.|TRBJ1-1
CASSHRRAGHTEAFF
TGTGCCAGCAGCCATAGGAGGGCGGGTCACACTGAAGCTTTCTTT
>TRBV30|TRBD1|.|TRBJ2-4
CAWSNTDRVGNIQYF
TGTGCCTGGAGTAATACCGACAGGGTCGGAAACATTCAGTACTTC
>TRBV6-5|.|.|TRBJ1-1
CASSYSRRQATEAFF
TGTGCCAGCAGTTACTCTAGGCGGCAGGCCACTGAAGCTTTCTTT
>TRBV24-1|TRBD2|.|TRBJ2-3
CATQQAGGPSTDTQYF
TGTGCCACCCAACAAGCGGGGGGACCTAGCACAGATACGCAGTATTTT
>TRBV5-6|.|.|TRBJ2-7
CASSLVPGTYEQYF
TGTGCCAGCAGCTTGGTCCCGGGAACCTACGAGCAGTACTTC
>TRBV28|.|.|TRBJ1-3
CASSPGPDSGNTIYF
TGTGCCAGCAGTCCAGGCCCCGACTCTGGAAACACCATATATTTT
>TRBV5-1|.|.|TRBJ1-4
CASSSGSGEKLFF
TGCGCCAGCAGCTCGGGCTCGGGTGAAAAACTGTTTTTT
>TRBV5-4|.|.|TRBJ2-1
CASSFEALNEQFF
TGTGCCAGCAGCTTTGAGGCTCTGAATGAGCAGTTCTTC
>TRBV11-2|TRBD2|.|TRBJ2-7
CASSLAAREYHEQYF
TGTGCCAGCAGCTTAGCGGCGCGGGAGTACCACGAGCAGTACTTC
>TRBV4-3|.|.|TRBJ2-2
CASSQDVTGTATGELFF
TGCGCCAGCAGCCAAGACGTCACGGGGACGGCCACCGGGGAGCTGTTTTTT
>TRBV27|TRBD1|.|TRBJ2-1
CASRYDRGEQFF
TGTGCCAGCAGATACGACAGGGGCGAGCAGTTCTTC
>TRBV6-2/TRBV6-3|TRBD2|.|TRBJ2-7
CASSYGLAGLYEQYF
TGTGCCAGCAGTTACGGACTAGCGGGCCTCTACGAGCAGTACTTC
>TRBV7-3|TRBD1|.|TRBJ1-2
CASSPTQGAGYTF
TGTGCCAGCAGCCCGACACAGGGGGCTGGCTACACCTTC
>TRBV18|.|once|TRBJ1-1
CASSPPLVNTEAFF
TGTGCCAGCTCACCTCCGTTGGTTAACACTGAAGCTTTCTTT
>TRBV5-1|.|.|TRBJ2-5
CASSFYTGKEETQYF
TGCGCCAGCAGCTTCTATACAGGGAAGGAAGAGACCCAGTACTTC
>TRBV29-1|TRBD1|.|TRBJ2-2
CSVGQGLGGELFF
TGCAGCGTTGGACAGGGGTTAGGCGGGGAGCTGTTTTTT
>TRBV28|TRBD1|.|TRBJ1-2
CASSFPAGGGYGYTF
TGTGCCAGCAGTTTCCCCGCAGGGGGCGGTTATGGCTACACCTTC
>TRBV6-5|.|.|TRBJ2-2
CASSPGVSRTGELFF
TGTGCCAGCAGTCCAGGGGTTTCAAGAACCGGGGAGCTGTTTTTT
>TRBV28|.|.|TRBJ2-1
CASTPSRGNEQFF
TGTGCCAGCACCCCCTCCCGGGGAAATGAGCAGTTCTTC
>TRBV2|.|.|TRBJ2-1
CASKRDPSGDEQFF
TGTGCCAGCAAGAGGGACCCCTCAGGGGATGAGCAGTTCTTC
>TRBV30|TRBD2|.|TRBJ2-7
CAWSAIWSSGRDEQYF
TGTGCCTGGAGTGCGATCTGGTCTAGCGGGAGAGACGAGCAGTACTTC
>TRBV6-2/TRBV6-3|.|.|TRBJ2-2
CASSYGLGGTGELFF
TGTGCCAGCAGTTACGGCTTAGGGGGCACCGGGGAGCTGTTTTTT
>TRBV4-1|.|.|TRBJ1-2
CASSQALGNYGYTF
TGCGCCAGCAGCCAAGCGCTAGGTAACTATGGCTACACCTTC
>TRBV2|.|.|TRBJ1-5
CASTRGAMGNQPQHF
TGTGCCAGCACGAGGGGGGCCATGGGCAATCAGCCCCAGCATTTT
>TRBV12-3/TRBV12-4|.|.|TRBJ1-2
CASSARQGNGYTF
TGTGCCAGCAGTGCTCGGCAGGGGAATGGCTACACCTTC